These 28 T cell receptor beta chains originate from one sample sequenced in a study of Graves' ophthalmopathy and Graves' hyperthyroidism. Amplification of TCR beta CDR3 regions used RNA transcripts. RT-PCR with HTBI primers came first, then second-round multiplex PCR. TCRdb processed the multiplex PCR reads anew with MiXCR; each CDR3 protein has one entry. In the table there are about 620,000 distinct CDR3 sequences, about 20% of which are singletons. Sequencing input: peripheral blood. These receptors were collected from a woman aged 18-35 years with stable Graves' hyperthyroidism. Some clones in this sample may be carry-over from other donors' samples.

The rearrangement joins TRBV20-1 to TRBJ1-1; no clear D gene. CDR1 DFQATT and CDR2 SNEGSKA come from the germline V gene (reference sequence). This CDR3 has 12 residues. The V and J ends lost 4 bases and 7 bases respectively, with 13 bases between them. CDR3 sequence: CSATHTGYEAFF. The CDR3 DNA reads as TGCAGTGCTACACACACCGGATATGAAGCTTTCTTT.

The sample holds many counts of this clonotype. CDR3 residues: CASSQRGTNYGYTF. CDR3 DNA sequence: TGTGCCAGCAGTCAAAGGGGGACTAACTATGGCTACACCTTC. The chain recombines TRBV27 with TRBJ1-2, with D perhaps TRBD1 (6 bases). CDR1 and CDR2 (germline): MNHEY, SMNVEV (reference sequence). CDR3 length: 14 amino acids. V gave up 5 bases and J gave up 0 bases, with 10 bases separating them.

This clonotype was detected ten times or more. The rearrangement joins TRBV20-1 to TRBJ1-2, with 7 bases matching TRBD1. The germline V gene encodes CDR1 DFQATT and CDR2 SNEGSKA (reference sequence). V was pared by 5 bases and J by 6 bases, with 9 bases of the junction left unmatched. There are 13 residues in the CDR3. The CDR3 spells CSAPDRVVHGYTF. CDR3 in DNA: TGCAGTGCTCCTGACAGGGTCGTACATGGCTACACCTTC.

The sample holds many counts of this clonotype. The CDR3 DNA follows: TGTGCCATCAGTGAGTCGACTGCGCTGATCCAGTACTTC. Translation gives CAISESTALIQYF. The J gene is TRBJ2-5, the V gene TRBV10-3; D gene unclear. The germline gives CDR1 ENHRY, CDR2 SYGVKD. This CDR3 is 13 amino acids long. Deletions cut 0 bases from V and 10 bases from J, with 12 bases between.

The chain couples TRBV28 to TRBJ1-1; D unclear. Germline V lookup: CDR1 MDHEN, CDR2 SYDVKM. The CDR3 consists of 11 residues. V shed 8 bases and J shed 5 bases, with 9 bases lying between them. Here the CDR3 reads CASPRGTEAFF. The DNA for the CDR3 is TGTGCCAGCCCAAGAGGGACTGAAGCTTTCTTT. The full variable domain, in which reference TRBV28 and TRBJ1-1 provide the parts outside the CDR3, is DVKVTQSSRYLVKRTGEKVFLECVQDMDHENMFWYRQDPGLGLRLIYFSYDVKMKEKGDIPEGYSVSREKKERFSLILESASTNQTSMYLCASPRGTEAFFGQGTRLTVV.

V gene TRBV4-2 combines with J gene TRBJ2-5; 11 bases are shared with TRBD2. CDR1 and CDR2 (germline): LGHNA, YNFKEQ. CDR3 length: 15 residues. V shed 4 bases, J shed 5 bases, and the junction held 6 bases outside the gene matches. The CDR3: CASSPELAGVETQYF. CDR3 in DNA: TGTGCCAGCAGCCCCGAACTAGCGGGAGTGGAGACCCAGTACTTC.

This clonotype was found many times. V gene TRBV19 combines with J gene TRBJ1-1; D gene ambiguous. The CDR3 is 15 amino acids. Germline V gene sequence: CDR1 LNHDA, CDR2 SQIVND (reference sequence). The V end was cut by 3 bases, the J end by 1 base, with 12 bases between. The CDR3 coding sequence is TGTGCCAGTAGTATCTTCCAGAGGAAGAACACTGAAGCTTTCTTT. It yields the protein CASSIFQRKNTEAFF.

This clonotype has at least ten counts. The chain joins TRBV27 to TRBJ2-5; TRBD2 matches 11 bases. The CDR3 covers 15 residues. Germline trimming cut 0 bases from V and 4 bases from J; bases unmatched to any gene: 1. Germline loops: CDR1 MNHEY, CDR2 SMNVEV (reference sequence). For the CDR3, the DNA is TGTGCCAGCAGTTTATCTCTAGCGGGAGGAGAGACCCAGTACTTC. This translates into CASSLSLAGGETQYF.

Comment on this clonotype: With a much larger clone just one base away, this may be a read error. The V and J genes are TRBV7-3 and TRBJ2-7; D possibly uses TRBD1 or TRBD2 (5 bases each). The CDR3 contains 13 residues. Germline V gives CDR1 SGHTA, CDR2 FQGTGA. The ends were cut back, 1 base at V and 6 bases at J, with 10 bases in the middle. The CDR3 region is CASSLKWGSEQYF. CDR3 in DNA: TGTGCCAGCAGCTTAAAATGGGGGTCCGAGCAGTACTTC.

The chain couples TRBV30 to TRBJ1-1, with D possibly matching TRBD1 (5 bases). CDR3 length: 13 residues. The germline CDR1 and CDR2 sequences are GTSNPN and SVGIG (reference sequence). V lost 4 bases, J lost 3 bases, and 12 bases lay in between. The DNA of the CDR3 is TGTGCCTGGAATTTGGGCAGGGACACTGAAGCTTTCTTT. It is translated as CAWNLGRDTEAFF. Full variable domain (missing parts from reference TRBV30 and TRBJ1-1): SQTIHQWPATLVQPVGSPLSLECTVEGTSNPNLYWYRQAAGRGLQLLFYSVGIGQISSEVPQNLSASRPQDRQFILSSKKLLLSDSGFYLCAWNLGRDTEAFFGQGTRLTVV.

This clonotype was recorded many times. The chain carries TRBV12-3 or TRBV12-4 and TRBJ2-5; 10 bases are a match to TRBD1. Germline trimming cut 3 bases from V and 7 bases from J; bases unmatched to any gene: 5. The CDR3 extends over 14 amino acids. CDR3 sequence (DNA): TGTGCCAGCAGTTTTGGGACAGGGGACGGGACCCAGTACTTC. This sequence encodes CASSFGTGDGTQYF.

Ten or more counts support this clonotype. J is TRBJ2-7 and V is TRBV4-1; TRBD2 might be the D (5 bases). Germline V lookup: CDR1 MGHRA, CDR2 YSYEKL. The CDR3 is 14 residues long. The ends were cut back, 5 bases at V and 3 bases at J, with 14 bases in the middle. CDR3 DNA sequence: TGCGCCAGCAGCGTCGGACTGTTCGTCTACGAGCAGTACTTC. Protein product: CASSVGLFVYEQYF.

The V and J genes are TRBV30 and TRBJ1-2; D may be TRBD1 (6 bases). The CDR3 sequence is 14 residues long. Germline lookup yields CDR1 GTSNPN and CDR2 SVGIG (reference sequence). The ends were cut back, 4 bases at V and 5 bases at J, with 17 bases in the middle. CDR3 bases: TGTGCCTGGAATAGGGGTCAGGGGCTATATGGCTACACCTTC. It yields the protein CAWNRGQGLYGYTF.

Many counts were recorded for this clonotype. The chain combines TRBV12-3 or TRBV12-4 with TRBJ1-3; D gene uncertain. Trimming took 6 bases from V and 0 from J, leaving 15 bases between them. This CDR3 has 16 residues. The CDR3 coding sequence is TGTGCCAGCAGCCTAAATGGGCCCCTCTCTGGAAACACCATATATTTT. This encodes CASSLNGPLSGNTIYF.

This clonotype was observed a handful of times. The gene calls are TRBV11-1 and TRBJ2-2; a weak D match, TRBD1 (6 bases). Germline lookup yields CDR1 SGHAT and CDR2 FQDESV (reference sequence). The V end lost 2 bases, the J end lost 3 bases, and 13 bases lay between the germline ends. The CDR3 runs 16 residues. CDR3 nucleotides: TGTGCCAGCAGCTTATTGACAGGCTCACACACCGGGGAGCTGTTTTTT. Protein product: CASSLLTGSHTGELFF.

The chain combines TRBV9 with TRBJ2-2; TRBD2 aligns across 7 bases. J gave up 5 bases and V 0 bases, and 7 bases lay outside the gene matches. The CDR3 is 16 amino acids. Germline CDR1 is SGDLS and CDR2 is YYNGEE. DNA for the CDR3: TGTGCCAGCAGCGTAGCCCCTAGCGGAGGGACCGGGGAGCTGTTTTTT. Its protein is CASSVAPSGGTGELFF.

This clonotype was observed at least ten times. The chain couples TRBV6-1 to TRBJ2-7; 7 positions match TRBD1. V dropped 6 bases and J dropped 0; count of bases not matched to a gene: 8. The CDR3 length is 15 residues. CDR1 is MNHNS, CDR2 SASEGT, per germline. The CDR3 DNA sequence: TGTGCCAGCAGCAAACCAGGGGGTAGCTCCTACGAGCAGTACTTC. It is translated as CASSKPGGSSYEQYF.

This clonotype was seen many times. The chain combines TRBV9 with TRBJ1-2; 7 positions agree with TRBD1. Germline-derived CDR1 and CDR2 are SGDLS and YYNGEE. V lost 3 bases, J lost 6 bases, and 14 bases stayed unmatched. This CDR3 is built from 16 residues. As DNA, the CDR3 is TGTGCCAGCAGCGCCCCTCGACAGGGAATAAGGGATGGCTACACCTTC. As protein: CASSAPRQGIRDGYTF. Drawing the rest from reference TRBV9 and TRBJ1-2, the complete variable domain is DSGVTQTPKHLITATGQRVTLRCSPRSGDLSVYWYQQSLDQGLQFLIQYYNGEERAKGNILERFSAQQFPDLHSELNLSSLELGDSALYFCASSAPRQGIRDGYTFGSGTRLTVV.

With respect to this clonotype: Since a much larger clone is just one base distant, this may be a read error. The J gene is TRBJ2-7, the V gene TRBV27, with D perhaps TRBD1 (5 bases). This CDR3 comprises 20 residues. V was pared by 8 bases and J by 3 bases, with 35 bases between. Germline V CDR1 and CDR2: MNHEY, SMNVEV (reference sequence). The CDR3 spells CASEKILPSSRAGKGYEQYF. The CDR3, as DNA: TGTGCCAGCGAAAAAATCCTTCCATCCTCCCGGGCAGGGAAGGGCTACGAGCAGTACTTC.

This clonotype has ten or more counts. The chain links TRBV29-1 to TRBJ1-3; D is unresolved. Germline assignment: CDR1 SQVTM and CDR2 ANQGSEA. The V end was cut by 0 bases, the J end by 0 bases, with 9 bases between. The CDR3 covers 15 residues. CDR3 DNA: TGCAGCGTTGAAGAGTTCGGGAACTCTGGAAACACCATATATTTT. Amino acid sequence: CSVEEFGNSGNTIYF.

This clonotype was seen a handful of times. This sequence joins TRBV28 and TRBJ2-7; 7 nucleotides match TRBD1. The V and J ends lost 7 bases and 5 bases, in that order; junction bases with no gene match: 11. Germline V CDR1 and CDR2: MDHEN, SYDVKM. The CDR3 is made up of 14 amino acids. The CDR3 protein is CASNPTGTAHEQYF. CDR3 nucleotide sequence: TGTGCCAGCAACCCAACAGGGACAGCCCACGAGCAGTACTTC.

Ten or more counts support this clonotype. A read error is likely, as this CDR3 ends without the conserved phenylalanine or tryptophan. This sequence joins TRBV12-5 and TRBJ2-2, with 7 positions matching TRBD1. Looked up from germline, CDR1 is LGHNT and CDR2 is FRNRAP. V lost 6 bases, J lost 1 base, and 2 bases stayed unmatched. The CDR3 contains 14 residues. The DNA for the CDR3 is TGTGCTAGTGGCCGGGACAGGAACACCGGGGAGCTGTTTTCT. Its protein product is CASGRDRNTGELFS.

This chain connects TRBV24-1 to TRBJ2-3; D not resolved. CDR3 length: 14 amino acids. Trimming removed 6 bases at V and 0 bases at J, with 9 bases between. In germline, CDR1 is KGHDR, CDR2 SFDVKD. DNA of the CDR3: TGTGCCACCAGTTCTCAACTGAGCACAGATACGCAGTATTTT. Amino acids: CATSSQLSTDTQYF.

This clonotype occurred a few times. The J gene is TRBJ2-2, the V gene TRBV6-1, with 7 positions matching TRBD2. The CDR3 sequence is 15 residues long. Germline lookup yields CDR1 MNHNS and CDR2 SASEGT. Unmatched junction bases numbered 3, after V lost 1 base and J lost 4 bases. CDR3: CASSEEASGTGELFF. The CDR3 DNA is TGTGCCAGCAGTGAAGAGGCTAGCGGCACCGGGGAGCTGTTTTTT.

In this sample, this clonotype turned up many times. CDR3 region: CASGPAGNTEAFF. DNA for the CDR3: TGTGCCAGCGGCCCCGCCGGGAACACTGAAGCTTTCTTT. The gene calls are TRBV28 and TRBJ1-1; no reliable D call. Germline values: CDR1 MDHEN, CDR2 SYDVKM. The length of the CDR3 is 13 residues. V dropped 8 bases and J dropped 1 base, with 11 bases sitting between them.

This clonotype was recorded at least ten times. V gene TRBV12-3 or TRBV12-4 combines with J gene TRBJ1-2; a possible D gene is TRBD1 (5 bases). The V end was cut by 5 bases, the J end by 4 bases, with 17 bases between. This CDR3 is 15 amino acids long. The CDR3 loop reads CASSPGGGVRYGYTF. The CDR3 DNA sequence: TGTGCCAGCAGTCCGGGCGGGGGGGTGCGCTATGGCTACACCTTC.

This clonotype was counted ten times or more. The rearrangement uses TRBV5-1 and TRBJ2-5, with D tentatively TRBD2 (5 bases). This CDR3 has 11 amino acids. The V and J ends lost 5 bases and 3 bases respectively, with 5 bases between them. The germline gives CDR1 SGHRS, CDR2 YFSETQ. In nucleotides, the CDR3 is TGCGCCAGCAGGGAGGAAGAGACCCAGTACTTC. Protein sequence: CASREEETQYF.

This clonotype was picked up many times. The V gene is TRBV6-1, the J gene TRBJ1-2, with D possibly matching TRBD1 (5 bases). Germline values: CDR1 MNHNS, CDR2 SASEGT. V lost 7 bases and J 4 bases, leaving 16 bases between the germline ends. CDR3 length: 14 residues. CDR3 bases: TGTGCCAGCAAGGGCGCGGGCAGGGCCTATGGCTACACCTTC. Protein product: CASKGAGRAYGYTF.